This T cell receptor beta chain was captured in a study of blood T cell repertoires in COVID-19. CDR1 is LNHDA and CDR2 is SQIVND in the germline V gene (reference sequence). The ends were cut back, 6 bases at V and 6 bases at J, with 13 bases in the middle. The CDR3 totals 13 residues. TCRdb's copy holds only in-frame clones and misses some; the assay was immunoSEQ multiplex PCR. The data contain more than 200,000 clones, around 84% of them singletons. The sequence derives from a man aged 60-69 years with acute or convalescent COVID-19. The chain links TRBV19 to TRBJ2-3; D possibly corresponds to TRBD2 (6 bases). Material: peripheral blood. Here the CDR3 reads CASSGGGTDTQYF. The CDR3 DNA follows: TGTGCCAGTAGCGGAGGAGGGACTGATACGCAGTATTTT.